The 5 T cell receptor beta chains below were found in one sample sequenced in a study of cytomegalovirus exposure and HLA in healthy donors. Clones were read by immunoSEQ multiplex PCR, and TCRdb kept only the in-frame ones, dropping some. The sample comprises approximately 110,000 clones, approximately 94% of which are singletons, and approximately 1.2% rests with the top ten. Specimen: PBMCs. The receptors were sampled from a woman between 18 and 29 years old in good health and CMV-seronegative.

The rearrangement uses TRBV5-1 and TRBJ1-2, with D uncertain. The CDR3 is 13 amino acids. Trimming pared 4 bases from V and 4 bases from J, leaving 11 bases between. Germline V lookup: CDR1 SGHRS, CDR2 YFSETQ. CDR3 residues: CASSEGQTYGYTF. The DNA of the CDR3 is TGCGCCAGCAGCGAGGGCCAGACCTATGGCTACACCTTC.

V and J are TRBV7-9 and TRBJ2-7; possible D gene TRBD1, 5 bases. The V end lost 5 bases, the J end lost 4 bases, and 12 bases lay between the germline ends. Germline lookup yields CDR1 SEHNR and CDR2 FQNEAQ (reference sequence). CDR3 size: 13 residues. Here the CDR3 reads CASSTTAGYEQYF. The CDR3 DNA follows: TGTGCCAGCAGCACCACAGCAGGGTACGAGCAGTACTTC.

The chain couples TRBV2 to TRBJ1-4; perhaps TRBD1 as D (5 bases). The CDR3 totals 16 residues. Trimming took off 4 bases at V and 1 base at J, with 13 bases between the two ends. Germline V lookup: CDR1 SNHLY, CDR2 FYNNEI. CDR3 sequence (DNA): TGTGCCAGCAGTGGCTTCCCGACAGAAACTAATGAAAAACTGTTTTTT. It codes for CASSGFPTETNEKLFF.

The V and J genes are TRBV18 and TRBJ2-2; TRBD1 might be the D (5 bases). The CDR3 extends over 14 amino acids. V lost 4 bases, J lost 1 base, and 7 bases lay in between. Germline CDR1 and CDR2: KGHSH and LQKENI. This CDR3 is CASSRDRNTGELFF. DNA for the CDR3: TGTGCCAGCTCACGCGACAGGAACACCGGGGAGCTGTTTTTT.

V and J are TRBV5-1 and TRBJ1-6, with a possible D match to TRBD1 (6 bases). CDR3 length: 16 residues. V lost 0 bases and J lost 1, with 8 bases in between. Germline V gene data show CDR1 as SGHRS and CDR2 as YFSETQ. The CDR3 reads CASSLGGGSYNSPLHF. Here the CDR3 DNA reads TGCGCCAGCAGCTTGGGAGGGGGTTCCTATAATTCACCCCTCCACTTT.